Listed below are T cell receptor beta chains from one sample, sequenced in a study of blood T cell repertoires in COVID-19. Clones were read by immunoSEQ multiplex PCR, and TCRdb kept only the in-frame ones, dropping some. The data hold 40,000 or so clones, with around three quarters observed a single time. The sample consisted of peripheral blood. These receptors all come from a man at least 80 years old with acute or convalescent COVID-19. CDR3s include the opening cysteine and the closing phenylalanine or tryptophan. The D gene is left open where the match is weak. Where a row states a size, it is once, few, many or the class of an expanded clone; other rows omit it.

NA	NA	TRBV7-2	TRBJ2-5	TGTGCCAGCAGTCCCCCAGGGGTCCGGCAAGAGACCCAGTACTTC	CASSPPGVRQETQYF
NA	NA	TRBV7-3	TRBJ2-7	TGTGCCAGCAGCTTAAGAGGGCCGGGGTACGAGCAGTACTTC	CASSLRGPGYEQYF
NA	NA	TRBV10-3	TRBJ1-4	TGTGCCATCAGTGAGGACGGAGGGACTAATGAAAAACTGTTTTTT	CAISEDGGTNEKLFF
NA	NA	TRBV14	TRBJ1-2	TGTGCCAGCAGCCAAGATGAACATCCGATGCTTTATGGCTACACCTTC	CASSQDEHPMLYGYTF
NA	NA	TRBV2	TRBJ1-1	TGTGCCAGCAGTGAATTTGCGGGGGACACTGAAGCTTTCTTT	CASSEFAGDTEAFF
TRBD1	NA	TRBV3-1/TRBV3-2	TRBJ1-6	TGTGCCAGCAGCCAAGCCCGACAGGGAGGTTCACCCCTCCACTTT	CASSQARQGGSPLHF
NA	NA	TRBV28	TRBJ1-1	TGTGCCAGCAGTTTAGGGGCAGGGCGGACTGAAGCTTTCTTT	CASSLGAGRTEAFF
TRBD2	NA	TRBV19	TRBJ2-7	TGTGCCAGTAGAAATCCAGCGGGAGGGCAGCACGAGCAGTACTTC	CASRNPAGGQHEQYF
TRBD2	NA	TRBV2	TRBJ2-7	TGTGCCAGCAGTGTGGGACTAGCCTACGAGCAGTACTTC	CASSVGLAYEQYF
NA	NA	TRBV15	TRBJ2-6	TGTGCCACCAGCAGAGGGGCCTCTGGGGCCAACGTCCTGACTTTC	CATSRGASGANVLTF
TRBD2	NA	TRBV7-9	TRBJ2-5	TGTGCCAGCAGCTTCTCTGAGGGAGGGCGTCGAGAGACCCAGTACTTC	CASSFSEGGRRETQYF
TRBD2	once	TRBV5-1	TRBJ2-1	TGCGCCAGCAGAGAGATCGGGAGGAATTTACGCAATGAGCAGTTCTTC	CASREIGRNLRNEQFF
TRBD1	NA	TRBV2	TRBJ2-2	TGTGCCAGCAGCCGGGGACAGTACACCGGGGAGCTGTTTTTT	CASSRGQYTGELFF
NA	NA	TRBV2	TRBJ1-4	TGTGCCAGCAGCTTAAGGGGATCCGGTGAAAAACTGTTTTTT	CASSLRGSGEKLFF
NA	few	TRBV12-3/TRBV12-4	TRBJ2-2	TGTGCCAGCAGTTTGGGGCAGGGAGGGCTGTTTTTT	CASSLGQGGLFF
TRBD2	NA	TRBV5-1	TRBJ2-3	TGCGCCAGCAGCTTAACCCCAGCGGGAGAATTGACAGATACGCAGTATTTT	CASSLTPAGELTDTQYF
TRBD2	NA	TRBV7-2	TRBJ2-3	TGTGCCAGCAGCCCCTCGGCAGCGGGAGGGCCAAGGGATACGCAGTATTTT	CASSPSAAGGPRDTQYF
NA	NA	TRBV6-6	TRBJ2-2	TGTGCCAGCAGTTACGGCAGGGTCACCGGGGAGCTGTTTTTT	CASSYGRVTGELFF
TRBD1	NA	TRBV6-5	TRBJ1-2	TGTGCCAGCAGTTACCGACAGGGACTGACTAGGAGTGGCTACACCTTC	CASSYRQGLTRSGYTF
TRBD2	NA	TRBV28	TRBJ2-1	TGTGCCAGCAGTTTACGGACTAGCTACTACAATGAGCAGTTCTTC	CASSLRTSYYNEQFF
TRBD1	NA	TRBV19	TRBJ1-1	TGTGCCAGTAGTATGACGAGACAGGGGGCTTTTGAAGCTTTCTTT	CASSMTRQGAFEAFF
TRBD1	once	TRBV6-5	TRBJ2-4	TGTGCCAGCAGTTCGGGACAGCTAGCCAAAAACATTCAGTACTTC	CASSSGQLAKNIQYF
TRBD2	once	TRBV29-1	TRBJ2-1	TGCAGCGCGTACTCGGGAGGGGAGCAGTTCTTC	CSAYSGGEQFF
NA	NA	TRBV7-2	TRBJ2-4	TGTGCCAGCAGCTTAGCTTCGGGAATTCAGTACTTC	CASSLASGIQYF
NA	NA	TRBV19	TRBJ2-7	TGTGCCAGTTCCCCTGGGACAGCGGGCGAGCAGTACTTC	CASSPGTAGEQYF
NA	NA	TRBV6-5	TRBJ1-4	TGTGCCAGTCGGGGTAGAGGGCTCGGGGAAAAACTGTTTTTT	CASRGRGLGEKLFF
NA	NA	TRBV4-2	TRBJ1-1	TGTGCCAGCAGCCAAGAGGGATCAGGGAAGGCTGAAGCTTTCTTT	CASSQEGSGKAEAFF
NA	NA	TRBV28	TRBJ2-2	TGTGCCAGCAGTTTAGGGGGCGCGGGCACCGGGGAGCTGTTTTTT	CASSLGGAGTGELFF
TRBD1	NA	TRBV20-1	TRBJ2-2	TGCAGTGCTAGTGGGGACAGGGGCACCGGGGAGCTGTTTTTT	CSASGDRGTGELFF
TRBD2	NA	TRBV28	TRBJ2-2	TGTGCCAGCAGTTCGCCCCCCTTGGGCGGGAGGGCCTACACCGGGGAGCTGTTTTTT	CASSSPPLGGRAYTGELFF
NA	NA	TRBV7-9	TRBJ1-5	TGTGCCAGCAGCTGGGGGGGTCGCAATCAGCCCCAGCATTTT	CASSWGGRNQPQHF
TRBD2	many	TRBV7-8	TRBJ2-7	TGTGCCAGCAGCCCTCCGGCGACTAGCGGGAGTACCCTACCAAATTATCGCTCCTACGAGCAGTACTTC	CASSPPATSGSTLPNYRSYEQYF
NA	NA	TRBV28	TRBJ2-7	TGTGCCAGCAGTCACAGCTACGAGCAGTACTTC	CASSHSYEQYF
TRBD1	NA	TRBV5-1	TRBJ2-3	TGCGCCAGCAGCGGACGGACAGGGGGCGCAGGACGGACAGATACGCAGTATTTT	CASSGRTGGAGRTDTQYF
TRBD2	NA	TRBV5-1	TRBJ2-3	TGCGCCAGCAGCTTACTAGCGGGAGGGCCCACAGATACGCAGTATTTT	CASSLLAGGPTDTQYF